One and the same sample provided the 20 T cell receptor beta chains below, sequenced in a study of cytomegalovirus exposure and HLA in healthy donors. PCR used 60 Vbeta primers and 13 Jbeta primers. Some clones are missing from TCRdb's copy, which holds only in-frame ones; the method was immunoSEQ multiplex PCR. This table holds about 160,000 clones, 60% to 85% found once. Specimen: PBMCs. These receptors came from a man aged 25 to 40 in good health and CMV-seropositive.

V gene TRBV4-2 combines with J gene TRBJ1-5; TRBD1 matches 7 bases. The CDR3 is 18 residues long. V dropped 0 bases and J dropped 3; count of bases not matched to a gene: 11. CDR1 and CDR2 from the germline V gene are LGHNA and YNFKEQ. In DNA form, the CDR3 reads TGTGCCAGCAGCCAAGACTTAAACAGGGGACAATACAATCAGCCCCAGCATTTT. Translated: CASSQDLNRGQYNQPQHF.

The V and J genes are TRBV9 and TRBJ1-2, with no clear D. The CDR3 sequence is 14 residues long. Per the germline V gene, CDR1 is SGDLS and CDR2 is YYNGEE. Trimming stripped 5 bases from V and 2 bases from J, with 13 bases between. Written as DNA, the CDR3 is TGTGCCAGCAGGCGGGGAGGATCGAACTATGGCTACACCTTC. Its translation: CASRRGGSNYGYTF.

The chain couples TRBV2 to TRBJ2-7; TRBD2 agrees at 10 bases. Per germline, CDR1 SNHLY and CDR2 FYNNEI. The trim removed 2 bases at V and 0 bases at J, leaving 4 bases unmatched. The CDR3 is 16 amino acids. Written as DNA, the CDR3 is TGTGCCAGCAGTGAACTAGCGGGGGCCTTCTCCTACGAGCAGTACTTC. Translation gives CASSELAGAFSYEQYF.

The gene calls are TRBV5-5 and TRBJ1-1, with 7 bases fitting TRBD1. CDR3 length equals 14 residues. J gave up 4 bases and V 4 bases, and 7 bases lay outside the gene matches. In germline, CDR1 is SGHKS, CDR2 YYEKEE (reference sequence). Here the CDR3 reads CASSPSGGSTEAFF. The CDR3 DNA is TGTGCCAGCAGCCCTTCAGGGGGGAGCACTGAAGCTTTCTTT.

This sequence joins TRBV6-5 and TRBJ2-4; D not certain. CDR3 size: 14 residues. The germline V and J ends were trimmed by 2 bases and 7 bases, with 12 bases remaining between them. CDR1 is MNHEY, CDR2 SVGAGI, per germline. CDR3 region: CASSYGSPENIQYF. The CDR3 coding sequence is TGTGCCAGCAGTTACGGCTCGCCGGAGAACATTCAGTACTTC.

J is TRBJ2-5 and V is TRBV6-5, with 9 nucleotides matching TRBD1. The CDR3 extends over 16 amino acids. After removal of 4 bases from V and 6 bases from J, the junction contained 12 bases not matched to a gene. The germline V gene has CDR1 MNHEY and CDR2 SVGAGI. CDR3 bases: TGTGCCAGCAGTTCAGACCGGGACAGGGATCGAAAGACCCAGTACTTC. Protein: CASSSDRDRDRKTQYF.

This clone has only a few counts. This chain uses TRBV4-1 with TRBJ2-1; 15 bases match TRBD2. Germline lookup yields CDR1 MGHRA and CDR2 YSYEKL. After removal of 3 bases from V and 7 bases from J, the junction contained 7 bases not matched to a gene. The CDR3 contains 17 residues. CDR3 bases: TGCGCCAGCAGCCAGAGAGGACTAGCGGGGGGGAGAAATGAGCAGTTCTTC. Its protein is CASSQRGLAGGRNEQFF.

The V gene is TRBV7-9, the J gene TRBJ2-1, with a tentative D call TRBD1 (5 bases). The CDR3 is made up of 15 amino acids. The germline V gene encodes CDR1 SEHNR and CDR2 FQNEAQ (reference sequence). With 5 bases removed from V and 7 bases from J, the gap between germline ends came to 18 bases. The CDR3 region has the DNA TGTGCCAGCAGCCCTCAGGGCGGACAACTAAATGAGCAGTTCTTC. As protein: CASSPQGGQLNEQFF.

J is TRBJ2-1 and V is TRBV5-1, with D possibly matching TRBD2 (6 bases). Looked up from germline, CDR1 is SGHRS and CDR2 is YFSETQ. The CDR3 runs 15 residues. V lost 0 bases to trimming and J lost 3 bases, with 10 bases between them. In DNA form, the CDR3 reads TGCGCCAGCAGCTTGGCCCCGGACTACTACAATGAGCAGTTCTTC. Translated, it gives CASSLAPDYYNEQFF.

This clone occurred once. This chain connects TRBV4-3 to TRBJ2-5; TRBD1 agrees at 7 bases. From germline, CDR1 is LGHNA and CDR2 YSLEER. This CDR3 has 14 residues. V lost 0 bases to trimming and J lost 2 bases; unmatched junction nucleotides: 0. The DNA for the CDR3 is TGCGCCAGCAGCCAAGAGGGACAGCAAGAGACCCAGTACTTC. Translating it yields CASSQEGQQETQYF.

The chain has TRBV29-1 and TRBJ1-4, with D unresolved. The V and J ends lost 7 bases and 7 bases respectively, with 13 bases between them. Germline V gives CDR1 SQVTM, CDR2 ANQGSEA. This CDR3 comprises 12 residues. The CDR3 protein is CSAPYGGEKLFF. CDR3 nucleotides: TGCAGCGCTCCTTACGGAGGTGAAAAACTGTTTTTT.

This clone was seen a few times. The chain recombines TRBV11-2 with TRBJ2-2; the D is unclear. Germline lookup yields CDR1 SGHAT and CDR2 FQNNGV. This CDR3 is 14 amino acids long. V was clipped by 0 bases and J by 6 bases, with 8 bases between them. As DNA, the CDR3 is TGTGCCAGCAGCTTAGATCGAGAGTCCGGGGAGCTGTTTTTT. It specifies CASSLDRESGELFF.

The CDR3 DNA reads TGCGCCAGCAGGGCTCAGACAAGCCACCAAGAGACCCAGTACTTC. It specifies CASRAQTSHQETQYF. The chain combines TRBV5-1 with TRBJ2-5; D gene unclear. Per the germline V gene, CDR1 is SGHRS and CDR2 is YFSETQ. Trimming shortened V by 5 bases and J by 0 bases, and 14 bases separated the two germline ends. The CDR3 sequence is 15 residues long.

The chain is built from TRBV6-1 and TRBJ1-4, with D unclear. V lost 7 bases, J lost 3 bases, and 6 bases lay in between. The CDR3 totals 12 residues. Germline CDR1 MNHNS, CDR2 SASEGT. The CDR3 DNA is TGTGCCAGCACACGGGCTAATGAAAAACTGTTTTTT. Its protein product is CASTRANEKLFF.

This sequence joins TRBV30 and TRBJ2-3; D not certain. In germline, CDR1 is GTSNPN, CDR2 SVGIG (reference sequence). V lost 5 bases to trimming and J lost 1 base, with 10 bases between them. CDR3 size: 13 residues. The chain's CDR3 is CAWGIRGTDTQYF. The DNA for the CDR3 is TGTGCCTGGGGAATACGGGGCACAGATACGCAGTATTTT. The complete variable domain, with remaining parts taken from reference TRBV30 and TRBJ2-3, reads SQTIHQWPATLVQPVGSPLSLECTVEGTSNPNLYWYRQAAGRGLQLLFYSVGIGQISSEVPQNLSASRPQDRQFILSSKKLLLSDSGFYLCAWGIRGTDTQYFGPGTRLTVL.

The chain has TRBV2 and TRBJ2-5; no clear D gene. Germline V gene sequence: CDR1 SNHLY, CDR2 FYNNEI. The germline V and J ends were trimmed by 7 bases and 1 base, with 19 bases remaining between them. This CDR3 is 16 amino acids long. The CDR3 nucleotides read TGTGCCAGCACCCGGCAGACGGCAGGAACCCAAGAGACCCAGTACTTC. Translating it yields CASTRQTAGTQETQYF.

This chain connects TRBV19 to TRBJ1-2, with D unclear. Germline CDR1 and CDR2: LNHDA and SQIVND (reference sequence). The CDR3 sequence is 13 residues long. Trimming removed 4 bases at V and 4 bases at J, with 10 bases between. The CDR3 sequence: CASSNEGSYGYTF. The DNA of the CDR3 is TGTGCCAGTAGTAACGAGGGCAGCTATGGCTACACCTTC.

The rearrangement links TRBV7-8 to TRBJ2-7; 12 nucleotides match TRBD1. Per the germline V gene, CDR1 is SGHVS and CDR2 is FQNEAQ. This CDR3 is built from 15 residues. The V gene end was trimmed by 1 base and the J gene end by 5 bases; junction bases not matched to a gene: 3. Here the CDR3 DNA reads TGTGCCAGCAGCTTAGGGGACAGGGGGCCCCACGAGCAGTACTTC. Translating it yields CASSLGDRGPHEQYF.

The chain links TRBV5-1 to TRBJ1-2; 7 nucleotides line up with TRBD1. V lost 4 bases, J lost 3 bases, and 9 bases stayed unmatched. The CDR3 runs to 15 residues. CDR1 and CDR2 (germline): SGHRS, YFSETQ. CDR3 in DNA: TGCGCCAGCAGCCCGACGACAGGGTCGGACTATGGCTACACCTTC. It codes for CASSPTTGSDYGYTF.

This chain connects TRBV5-1 to TRBJ2-1; a weak D match, TRBD1 (6 bases). V was cut by 5 bases and J by 10 bases, with 13 bases left in between. Germline V gene lookup returns CDR1 SGHRS and CDR2 YFSETQ. The CDR3 covers 12 residues. CDR3 protein: CASSPQGSEQFF. CDR3 DNA sequence: TGCGCCAGCAGTCCGCAGGGGAGCGAGCAGTTCTTC.